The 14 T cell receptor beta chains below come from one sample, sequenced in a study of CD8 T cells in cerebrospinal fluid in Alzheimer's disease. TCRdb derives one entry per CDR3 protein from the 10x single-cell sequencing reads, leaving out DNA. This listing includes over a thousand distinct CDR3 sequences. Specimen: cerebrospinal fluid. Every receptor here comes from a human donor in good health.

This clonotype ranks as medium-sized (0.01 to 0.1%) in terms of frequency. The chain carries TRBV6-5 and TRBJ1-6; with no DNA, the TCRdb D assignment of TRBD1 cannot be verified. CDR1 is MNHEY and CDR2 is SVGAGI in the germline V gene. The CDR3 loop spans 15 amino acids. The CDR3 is CASSYWGESDSPLHF.

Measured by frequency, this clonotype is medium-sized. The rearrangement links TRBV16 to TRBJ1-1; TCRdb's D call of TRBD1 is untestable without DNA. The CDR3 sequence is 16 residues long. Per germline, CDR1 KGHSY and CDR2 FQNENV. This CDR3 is CASSQTGQGKRGEAFF.

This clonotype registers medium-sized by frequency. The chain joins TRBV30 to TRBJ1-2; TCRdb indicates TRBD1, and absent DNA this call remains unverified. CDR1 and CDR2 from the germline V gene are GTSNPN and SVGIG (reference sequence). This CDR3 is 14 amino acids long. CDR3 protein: CAWFPWTPNYGYTF.

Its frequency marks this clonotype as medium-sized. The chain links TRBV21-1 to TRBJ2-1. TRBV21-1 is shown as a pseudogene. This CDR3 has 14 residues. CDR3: CASSRVIGRNEQFF.

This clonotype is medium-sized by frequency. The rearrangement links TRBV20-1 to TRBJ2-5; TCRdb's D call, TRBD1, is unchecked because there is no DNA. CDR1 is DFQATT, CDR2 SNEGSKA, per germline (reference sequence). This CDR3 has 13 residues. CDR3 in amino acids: CSPRDGSRETQYF.

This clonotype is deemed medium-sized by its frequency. CDR3 sequence: CASSSGDRGSEQYF. The chain has TRBV5-1 and TRBJ2-7; TCRdb's D call of TRBD1 is untestable without DNA. Per germline, CDR1 SGHRS and CDR2 YFSETQ. CDR3 length: 14 residues. Supplemented by reference TRBV5-1 and TRBJ2-7, the full variable domain reads KAGVTQTPRYLIKTRGQQVTLSCSPISGHRSVSWYQQTPGQGLQFLFEYFSETQRNKGNFPGRFSGRQFSNSRSEMNVSTLELGDSALYLCASSSGDRGSEQYFGPGTRLTVT.

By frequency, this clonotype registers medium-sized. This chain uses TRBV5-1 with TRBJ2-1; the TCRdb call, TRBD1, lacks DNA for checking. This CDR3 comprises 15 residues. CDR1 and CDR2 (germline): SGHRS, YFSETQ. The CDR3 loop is CASTAGTGSYNEQFF.

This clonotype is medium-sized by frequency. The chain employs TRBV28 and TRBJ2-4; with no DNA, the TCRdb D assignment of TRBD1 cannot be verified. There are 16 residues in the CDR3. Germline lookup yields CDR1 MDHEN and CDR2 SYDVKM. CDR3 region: CASSSRGNLAKNIQYF.

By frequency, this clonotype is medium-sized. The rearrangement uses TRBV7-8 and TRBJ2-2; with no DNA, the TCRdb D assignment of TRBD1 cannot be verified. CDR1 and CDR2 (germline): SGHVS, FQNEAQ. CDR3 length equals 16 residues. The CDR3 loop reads CASSLARGQNTGELFF.

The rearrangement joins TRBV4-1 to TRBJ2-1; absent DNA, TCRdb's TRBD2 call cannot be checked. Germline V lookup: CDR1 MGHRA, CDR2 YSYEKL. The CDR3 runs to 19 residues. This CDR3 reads CASSQETVIVVAGPCEQFF.

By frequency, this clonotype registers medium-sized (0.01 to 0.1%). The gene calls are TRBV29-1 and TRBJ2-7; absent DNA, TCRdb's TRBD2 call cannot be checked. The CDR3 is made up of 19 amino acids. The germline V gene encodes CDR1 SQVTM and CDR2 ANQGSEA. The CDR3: CSVYGTGTSGRDNPYEQYF.

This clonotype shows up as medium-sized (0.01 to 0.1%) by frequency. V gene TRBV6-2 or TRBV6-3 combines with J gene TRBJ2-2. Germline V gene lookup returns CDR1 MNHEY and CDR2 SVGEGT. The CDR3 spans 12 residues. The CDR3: CASSSFPGELFF.

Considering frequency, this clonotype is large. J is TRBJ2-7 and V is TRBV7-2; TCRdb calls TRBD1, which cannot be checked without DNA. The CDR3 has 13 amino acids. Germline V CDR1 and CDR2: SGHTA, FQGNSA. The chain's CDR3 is CASSSLQGYEQYF.

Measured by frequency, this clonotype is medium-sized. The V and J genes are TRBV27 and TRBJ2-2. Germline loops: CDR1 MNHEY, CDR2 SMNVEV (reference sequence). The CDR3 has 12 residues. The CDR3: CASSMNTGELFF.